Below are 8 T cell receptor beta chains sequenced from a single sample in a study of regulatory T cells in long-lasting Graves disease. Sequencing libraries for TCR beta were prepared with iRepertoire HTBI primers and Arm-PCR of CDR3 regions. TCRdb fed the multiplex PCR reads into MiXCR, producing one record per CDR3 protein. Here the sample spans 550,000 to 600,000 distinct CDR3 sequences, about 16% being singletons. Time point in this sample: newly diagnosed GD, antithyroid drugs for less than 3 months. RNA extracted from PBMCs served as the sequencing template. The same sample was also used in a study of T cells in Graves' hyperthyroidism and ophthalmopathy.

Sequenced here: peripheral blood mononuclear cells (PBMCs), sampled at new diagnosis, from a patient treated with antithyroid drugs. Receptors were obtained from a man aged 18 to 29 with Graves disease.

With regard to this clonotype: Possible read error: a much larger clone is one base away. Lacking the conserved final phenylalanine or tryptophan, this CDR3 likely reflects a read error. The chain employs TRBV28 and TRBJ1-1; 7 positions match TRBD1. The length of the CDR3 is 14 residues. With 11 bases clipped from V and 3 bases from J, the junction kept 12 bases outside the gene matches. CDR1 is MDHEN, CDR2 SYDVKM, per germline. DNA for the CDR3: TGTGCCTGCACGGCGCACAGGGGTTACACTGAAGCTTTCCTT. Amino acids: CACTAHRGYTEAFL.

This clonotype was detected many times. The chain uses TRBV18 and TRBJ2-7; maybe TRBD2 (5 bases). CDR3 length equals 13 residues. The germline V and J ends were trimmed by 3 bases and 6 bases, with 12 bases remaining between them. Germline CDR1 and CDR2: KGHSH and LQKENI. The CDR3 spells CASSPRTASEQYF. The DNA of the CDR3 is TGTGCCAGCTCACCTCGGACTGCGAGCGAGCAGTACTTC.

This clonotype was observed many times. Written as DNA, the CDR3 is TGTGCCAGCAGCTCGGGAGGGGTAAACCAGCCCCAGCATTTT. Translation: CASSSGGVNQPQHF. V and J are TRBV3-1 and TRBJ1-5; the D gene is possibly TRBD1 (5 bases). Germline V gene sequence: CDR1 LGHDT, CDR2 YNNKEL (reference sequence). This CDR3 has 14 amino acids. Trimming took off 5 bases at V and 7 bases at J, with 15 bases between the two ends.

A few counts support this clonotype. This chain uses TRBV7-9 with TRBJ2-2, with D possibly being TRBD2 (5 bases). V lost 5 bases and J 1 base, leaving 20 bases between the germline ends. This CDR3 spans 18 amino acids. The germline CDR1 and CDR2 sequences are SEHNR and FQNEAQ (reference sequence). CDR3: CASSHPGSQGGNTGELFF. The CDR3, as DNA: TGTGCCAGCAGCCACCCCGGTTCACAAGGAGGGAACACCGGGGAGCTGTTTTTT.

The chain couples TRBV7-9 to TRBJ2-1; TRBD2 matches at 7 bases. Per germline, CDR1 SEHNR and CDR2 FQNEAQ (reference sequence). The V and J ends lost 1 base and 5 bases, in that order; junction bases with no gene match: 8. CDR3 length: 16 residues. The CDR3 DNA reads TGTGCCAGCAGCTTAGGAGGGCGGGAGTGGGACAATGAGCAGTTCTTC. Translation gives CASSLGGREWDNEQFF.

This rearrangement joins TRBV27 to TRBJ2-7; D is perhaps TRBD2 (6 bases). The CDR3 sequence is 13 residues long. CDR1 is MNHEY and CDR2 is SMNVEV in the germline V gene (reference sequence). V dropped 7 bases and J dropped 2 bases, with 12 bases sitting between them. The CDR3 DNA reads TGTGCCAGCATCCCCGGGACTCCCTACGAGCAGTACTTC. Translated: CASIPGTPYEQYF.

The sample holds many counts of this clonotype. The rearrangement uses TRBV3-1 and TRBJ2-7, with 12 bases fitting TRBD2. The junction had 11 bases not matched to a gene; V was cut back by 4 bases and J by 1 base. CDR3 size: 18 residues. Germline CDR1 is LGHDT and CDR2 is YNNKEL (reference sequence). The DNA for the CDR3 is TGTGCCAGCAGCCTACCAAAGACTAGCGGGAGTAAGTCCTACGAGCAGTACTTC. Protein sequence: CASSLPKTSGSKSYEQYF.

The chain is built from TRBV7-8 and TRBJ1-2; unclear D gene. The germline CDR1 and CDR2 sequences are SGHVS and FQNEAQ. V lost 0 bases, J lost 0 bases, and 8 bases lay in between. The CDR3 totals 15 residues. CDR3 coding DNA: TGTGCCAGCAGCTTAGCGGTGGCAGCTAACTATGGCTACACCTTC. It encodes CASSLAVAANYGYTF.